One sample yielded the 5 T cell receptor beta chains listed below, sequenced in a study of PD-1 blockade in classical Hodgkin lymphoma. Assay: immunoSEQ multiplex PCR; the TCRdb copy retains only in-frame clones and omits some. The table records some 40,000 clones, 69% of them present only once. There was relapse after autologous stem cell transplantation in every patient, and there was variation in brentuximab vedotin exposure. This sample comprised peripheral blood mononuclear cells (PBMCs), obtained before the second cycle of nivolumab. The receptors originated from a human donor with classical Hodgkin lymphoma.

The chain joins TRBV2 to TRBJ2-3; no reliable D call. The CDR3 contains 13 residues. Between the trimmed V and J ends, which lost 6 bases and 0 bases, there was a span of 7 bases. Per the germline V gene, CDR1 is SNHLY and CDR2 is FYNNEI. In nucleotides, the CDR3 is TGTGCCAGCAGGGGCACTAGCACAGATACGCAGTATTTT. Its protein product is CASRGTSTDTQYF. Using reference TRBV2 and TRBJ2-3 for the parts outside the CDR3, the full variable domain is EPEVTQTPSHQVTQMGQEVILRCVPISNHLYFYWYRQILGQKVEFLVSFYNNEISEKSEIFDDQFSVERPDGSNFTLKIRSTKLEDSAMYFCASRGTSTDTQYFGPGTRLTVL.

This chain links TRBV7-9 with TRBJ2-1; TRBD2 agrees at 11 bases. The CDR3 loop spans 13 amino acids. The trim removed 6 bases at V and 6 bases at J, leaving 1 base unmatched. CDR1 is SEHNR and CDR2 is FQNEAQ in the germline V gene (reference sequence). CDR3 DNA sequence: TGTGCCAGCAGACTAGCGGGAGTCAATGAGCAGTTCTTC. Protein product: CASRLAGVNEQFF.

The CDR3 loop reads CASSQDLVGRGNEQFF. Written as DNA, the CDR3 is TGCGCCAGCAGCCAAGATCTTGTGGGGCGGGGGAATGAGCAGTTCTTC. V gene TRBV4-3 combines with J gene TRBJ2-1; 7 positions match TRBD2. The V gene end was trimmed by 0 bases and the J gene end by 7 bases; junction bases not matched to a gene: 9. The V gene's germline CDR1 is LGHNA and CDR2 YSLEER. The CDR3 runs to 16 residues.

As regards this clone: A read error may produce the germline difference seen at one junction end. The chain joins TRBV7-2 to TRBJ1-2; TRBD1 is a possible D gene (5 bases). CDR3 size: 13 residues. Germline loops: CDR1 SGHTA, CDR2 FQGNSA. This CDR3 reads CASSSIAGNRASF. CDR3 DNA sequence: TGTGCCAGCAGCTCCATCGCAGGGAACCGGGCTTCCTTC.

The chain combines TRBV7-3 with TRBJ2-7; weak D call: TRBD2 (5 bases). CDR3 size: 14 residues. V lost 5 bases and J lost 2, with 13 bases in between. CDR1 is SGHTA and CDR2 is FQGTGA in the germline V gene. The CDR3 region has the DNA TGTGCCAGCAGCCCCCGTGTGGGAGCCTACGAGCAGTACTTC. Encoded protein: CASSPRVGAYEQYF.